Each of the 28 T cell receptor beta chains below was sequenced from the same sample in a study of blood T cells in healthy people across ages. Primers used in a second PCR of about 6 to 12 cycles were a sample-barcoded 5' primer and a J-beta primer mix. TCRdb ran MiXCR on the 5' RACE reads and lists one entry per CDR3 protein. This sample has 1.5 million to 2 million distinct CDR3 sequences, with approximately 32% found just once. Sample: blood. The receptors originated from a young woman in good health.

The CDR3 region is CASRREYEAFF. The CDR3 bases are TGTGCCTCCCGACGGGAGTATGAAGCTTTCTTT. V is TRBV30 and J is TRBJ1-1; D not resolved. The V end was cut by 7 bases, the J end by 7 bases, with 13 bases between. The CDR3 consists of 11 residues. Germline CDR1 and CDR2: GTSNPN and SVGIG (reference sequence).

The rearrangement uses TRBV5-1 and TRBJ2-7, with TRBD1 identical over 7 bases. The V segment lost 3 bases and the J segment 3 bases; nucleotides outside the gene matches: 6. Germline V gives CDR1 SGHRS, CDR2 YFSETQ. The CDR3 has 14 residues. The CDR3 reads CASSSGGQYYEQYF. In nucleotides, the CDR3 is TGCGCCAGCAGCTCAGGGGGACAGTACTACGAGCAGTACTTC.

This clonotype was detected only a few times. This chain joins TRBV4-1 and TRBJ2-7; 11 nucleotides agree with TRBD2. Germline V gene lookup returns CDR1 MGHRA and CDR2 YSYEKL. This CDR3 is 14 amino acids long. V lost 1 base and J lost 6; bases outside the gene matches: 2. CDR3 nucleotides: TGCGCCAGCAGCCAAGTAGCGGGAGGGGCCGAGCAGTACTTC. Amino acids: CASSQVAGGAEQYF.

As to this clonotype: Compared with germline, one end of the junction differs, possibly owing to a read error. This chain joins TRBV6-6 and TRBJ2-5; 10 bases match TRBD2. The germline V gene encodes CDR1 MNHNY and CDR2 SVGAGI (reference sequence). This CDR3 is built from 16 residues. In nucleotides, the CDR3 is TGTGTCAGCAGTCACTCAGCGGGAGGGGATACGAAGACCCAGTACTTC. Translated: CVSSHSAGGDTKTQYF.

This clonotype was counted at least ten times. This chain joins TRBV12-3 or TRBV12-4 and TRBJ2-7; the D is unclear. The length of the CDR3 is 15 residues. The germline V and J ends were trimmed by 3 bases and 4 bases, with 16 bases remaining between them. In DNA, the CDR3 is TGTGCCAGCAGTTTTGGTACCCATAGAACTTACGAGCAGTACTTC. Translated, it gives CASSFGTHRTYEQYF.

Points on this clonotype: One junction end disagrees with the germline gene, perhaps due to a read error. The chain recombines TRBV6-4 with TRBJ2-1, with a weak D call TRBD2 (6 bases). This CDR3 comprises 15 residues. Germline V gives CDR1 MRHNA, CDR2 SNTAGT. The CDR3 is CASGDEGTLHNEQFF. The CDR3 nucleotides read TGTGCCAGCGGTGACGAGGGGACTTTACACAATGAGCAGTTCTTC.

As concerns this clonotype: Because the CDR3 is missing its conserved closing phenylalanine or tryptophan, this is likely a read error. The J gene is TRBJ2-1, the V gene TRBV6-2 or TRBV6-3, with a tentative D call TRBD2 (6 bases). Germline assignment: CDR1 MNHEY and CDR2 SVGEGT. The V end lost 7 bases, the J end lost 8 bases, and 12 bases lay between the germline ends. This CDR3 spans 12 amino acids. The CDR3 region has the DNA TGTGCCAGCAAGGAGGGATACGATGAGCAGTTCTTA. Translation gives CASKEGYDEQFL.

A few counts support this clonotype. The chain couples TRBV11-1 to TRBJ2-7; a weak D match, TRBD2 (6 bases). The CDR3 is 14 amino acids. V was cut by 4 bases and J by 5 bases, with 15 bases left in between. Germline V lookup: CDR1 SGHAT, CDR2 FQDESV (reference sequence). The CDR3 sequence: CASSWNGRIDEQYF. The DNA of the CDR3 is TGTGCCAGCAGCTGGAACGGGAGAATAGACGAGCAGTACTTC.

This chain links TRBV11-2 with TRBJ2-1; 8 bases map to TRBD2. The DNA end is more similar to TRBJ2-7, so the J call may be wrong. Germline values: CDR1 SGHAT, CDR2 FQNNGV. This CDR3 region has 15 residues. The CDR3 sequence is CASSSLAVSYNEQYF. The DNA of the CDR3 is TGTGCCAGCAGTTCACTAGCGGTATCCTACAATGAGCAGTACTTC.

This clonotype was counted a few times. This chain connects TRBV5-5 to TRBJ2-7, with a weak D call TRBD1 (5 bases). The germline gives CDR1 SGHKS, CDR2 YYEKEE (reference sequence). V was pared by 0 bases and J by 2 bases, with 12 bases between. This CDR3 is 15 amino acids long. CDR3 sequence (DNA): TGTGCCAGCAGCTTGGCACCTCGGACAACCTACGAGCAGTACTTC. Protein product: CASSLAPRTTYEQYF.

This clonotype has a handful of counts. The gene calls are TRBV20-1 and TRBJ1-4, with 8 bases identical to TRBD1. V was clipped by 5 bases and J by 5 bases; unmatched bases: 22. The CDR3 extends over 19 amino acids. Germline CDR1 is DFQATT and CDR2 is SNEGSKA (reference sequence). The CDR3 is CSASHIGTGIFELNEKLFF. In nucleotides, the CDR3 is TGCAGTGCTTCTCATATTGGGACAGGAATCTTCGAATTAAATGAAAAACTGTTTTTT.

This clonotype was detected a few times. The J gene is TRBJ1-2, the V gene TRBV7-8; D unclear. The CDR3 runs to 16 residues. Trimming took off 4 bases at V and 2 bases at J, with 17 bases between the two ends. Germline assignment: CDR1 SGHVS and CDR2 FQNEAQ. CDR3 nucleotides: TGTGCCAGCAGCTCGGACGTGGGAACGACGAACTATGGCTACACCTTC. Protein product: CASSSDVGTTNYGYTF.

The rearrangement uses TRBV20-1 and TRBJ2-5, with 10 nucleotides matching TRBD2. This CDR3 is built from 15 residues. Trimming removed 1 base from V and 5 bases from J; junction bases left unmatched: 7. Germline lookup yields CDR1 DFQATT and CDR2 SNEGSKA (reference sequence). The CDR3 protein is CSARVPSGGAETQYF. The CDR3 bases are TGCAGTGCTAGAGTGCCTAGCGGGGGCGCGGAGACCCAGTACTTC.

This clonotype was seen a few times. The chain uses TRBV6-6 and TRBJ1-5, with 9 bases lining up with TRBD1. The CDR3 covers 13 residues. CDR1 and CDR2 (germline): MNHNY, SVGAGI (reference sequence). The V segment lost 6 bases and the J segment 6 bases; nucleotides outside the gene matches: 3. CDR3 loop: CASSPQGAQPQHF. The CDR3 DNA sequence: TGTGCCAGCAGCCCACAGGGGGCTCAGCCCCAGCATTTT.

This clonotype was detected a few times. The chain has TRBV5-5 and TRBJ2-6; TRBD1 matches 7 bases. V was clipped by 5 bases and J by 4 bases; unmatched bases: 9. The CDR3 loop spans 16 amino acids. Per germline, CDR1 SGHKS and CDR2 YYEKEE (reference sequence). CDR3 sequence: CASRTRQGTGANVLTF. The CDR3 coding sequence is TGTGCCAGCAGGACGAGACAGGGAACCGGGGCCAACGTCCTGACTTTC.

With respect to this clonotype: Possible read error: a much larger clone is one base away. CDR3 bases: TGTGCCAGCAGCCAAGAGTGGGGGATTAGCGGTTACAATGAGCAGTTCTTC. This sequence encodes CASSQEWGISGYNEQFF. This chain connects TRBV4-2 to TRBJ2-1; maybe TRBD2 (6 bases). In germline, CDR1 is LGHNA, CDR2 YNFKEQ. This CDR3 is 17 amino acids long. The germline V and J ends were trimmed by 0 bases and 4 bases, with 16 bases remaining between them.

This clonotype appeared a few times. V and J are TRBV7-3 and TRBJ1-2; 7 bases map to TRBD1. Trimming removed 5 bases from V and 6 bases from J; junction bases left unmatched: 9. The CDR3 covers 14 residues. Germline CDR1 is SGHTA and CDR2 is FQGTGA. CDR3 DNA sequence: TGTGCCAGCAGCCGGGGACAGACTACCGATGGCTACACCTTC. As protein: CASSRGQTTDGYTF.

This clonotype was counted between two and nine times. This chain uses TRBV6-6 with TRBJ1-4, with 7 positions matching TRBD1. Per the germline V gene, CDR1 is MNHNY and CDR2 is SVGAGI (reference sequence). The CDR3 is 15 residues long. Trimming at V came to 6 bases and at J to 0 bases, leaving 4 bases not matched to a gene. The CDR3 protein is CASSRTGATNEKLFF. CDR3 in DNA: TGTGCCAGCAGCCGGACAGGAGCAACTAATGAAAAACTGTTTTTT.

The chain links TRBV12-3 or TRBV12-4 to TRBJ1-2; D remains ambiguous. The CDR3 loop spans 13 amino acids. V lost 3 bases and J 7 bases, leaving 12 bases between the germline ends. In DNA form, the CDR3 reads TGTGCCAGCAGTTTCGAAATCCTTACTGGCTACACCTTC. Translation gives CASSFEILTGYTF.

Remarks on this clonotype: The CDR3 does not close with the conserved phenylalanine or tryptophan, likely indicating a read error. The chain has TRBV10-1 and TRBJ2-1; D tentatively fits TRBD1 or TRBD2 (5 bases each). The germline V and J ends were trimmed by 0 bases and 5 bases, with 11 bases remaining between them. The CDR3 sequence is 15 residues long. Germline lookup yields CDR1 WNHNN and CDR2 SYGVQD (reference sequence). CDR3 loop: CASSESIGTDNEQFL. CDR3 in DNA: TGCGCCAGCAGTGAGTCGATCGGGACCGACAATGAGCAGTTCCTC.

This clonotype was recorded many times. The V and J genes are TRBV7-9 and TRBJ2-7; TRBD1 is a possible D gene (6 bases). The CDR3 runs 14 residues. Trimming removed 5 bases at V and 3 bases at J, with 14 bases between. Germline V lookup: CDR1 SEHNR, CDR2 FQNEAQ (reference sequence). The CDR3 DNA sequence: TGTGCCAGCAGCCCCCGGGACAAGAACTACGAGCAGTACTTC. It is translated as CASSPRDKNYEQYF.

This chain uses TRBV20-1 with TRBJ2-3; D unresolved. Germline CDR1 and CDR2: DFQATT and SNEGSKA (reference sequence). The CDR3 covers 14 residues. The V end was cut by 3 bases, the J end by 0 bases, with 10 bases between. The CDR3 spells CSASDRVSTDTQYF. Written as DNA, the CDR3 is TGCAGTGCTAGTGATCGAGTTAGCACAGATACGCAGTATTTT.

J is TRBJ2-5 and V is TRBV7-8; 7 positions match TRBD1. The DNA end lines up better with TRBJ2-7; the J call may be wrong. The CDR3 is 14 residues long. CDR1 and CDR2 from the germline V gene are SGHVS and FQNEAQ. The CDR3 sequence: CASSRQGVEYEQYF. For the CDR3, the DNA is TGTGCCAGCAGCCGACAGGGCGTAGAGTACGAGCAGTACTTC.

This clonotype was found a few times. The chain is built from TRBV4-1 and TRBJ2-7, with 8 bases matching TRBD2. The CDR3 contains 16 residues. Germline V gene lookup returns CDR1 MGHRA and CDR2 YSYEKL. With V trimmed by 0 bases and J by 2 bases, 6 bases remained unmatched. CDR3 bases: TGCGCCAGCAGCCAAGATCAAAGCGGGGGCACCTACGAGCAGTACTTC. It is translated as CASSQDQSGGTYEQYF.

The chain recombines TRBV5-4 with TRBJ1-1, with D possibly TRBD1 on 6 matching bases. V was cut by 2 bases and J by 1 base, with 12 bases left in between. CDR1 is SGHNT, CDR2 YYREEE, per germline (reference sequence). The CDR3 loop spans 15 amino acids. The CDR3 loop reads CASSLPRTANTEAFF. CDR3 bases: TGTGCCAGCAGCTTACCCCGGACAGCGAACACTGAAGCTTTCTTT.

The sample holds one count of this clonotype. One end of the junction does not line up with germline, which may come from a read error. The CDR3 DNA follows: TGCAGCGTGCTCAATCCTGGAAGCACCATATATTTT. It encodes CSVLNPGSTIYF. This chain connects TRBV29-1 to TRBJ1-3; no firm D call. The germline gives CDR1 SQVTM, CDR2 ANQGSEA. This CDR3 has 12 residues.

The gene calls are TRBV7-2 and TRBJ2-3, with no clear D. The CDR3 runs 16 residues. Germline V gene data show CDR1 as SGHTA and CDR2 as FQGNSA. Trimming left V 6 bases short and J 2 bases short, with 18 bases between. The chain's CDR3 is CASSRRVELLTDTQYF. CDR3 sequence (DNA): TGTGCCAGCAGTAGAAGGGTGGAACTGCTCACAGATACGCAGTATTTT.

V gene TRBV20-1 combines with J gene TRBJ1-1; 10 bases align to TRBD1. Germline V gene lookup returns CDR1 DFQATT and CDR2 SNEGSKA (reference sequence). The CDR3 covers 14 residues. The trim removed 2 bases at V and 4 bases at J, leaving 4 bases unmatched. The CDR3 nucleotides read TGCAGTGCTAGAAGGACAGGGGGGGCCACTGAAGCTTTCTTT. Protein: CSARRTGGATEAFF.